The clone carrying this TCR beta chain was seen once. The data belong to a study of technical replicates of blood from a few donors. Assay used: immunoSEQ multiplex PCR; TCRdb lists only in-frame clones, some missing. The data show approximately 92,000 clones, approximately 95% seen once. This receptor was obtained from a human donor in good health. Sequenced input: T cells isolated from PBMCs.

Written as DNA, the CDR3 is TGTGCCAGTAGTGACCTTGCCCTAGCGGGAGAACACAATGAGCAGTTCTTC. It encodes CASSDLALAGEHNEQFF. The chain recombines TRBV19 with TRBJ2-1; 10 nucleotides match TRBD2. Unmatched junction bases numbered 12, after V lost 5 bases and J lost 5 bases. CDR1 and CDR2 (germline): LNHDA, SQIVND (reference sequence). The CDR3 runs 17 residues.